A single sample gave rise to the 28 T cell receptor beta chains below, sequenced in a study of Tregs in tolerant kidney transplant recipients. Using immunoSEQ multiplex PCR, the repertoire was profiled, and TCRdb retains in-frame clones only, with some absent. The sample is made up of under 40,000 clones, and the top ten hold approximately 15% of it. Source: CD8+ T cells from blood, taken before the transplant. The receptors shown here come from a human donor who received a combined kidney and bone marrow transplant.

Comment on this clone: The read ends 3 residues early relative to the CDR3; the germline J gene fills the gap. This chain connects TRBV19 to TRBJ2-3, with 8 bases aligning to TRBD2. CDR1 is LNHDA and CDR2 is SQIVND in the germline V gene (reference sequence). This CDR3 comprises 16 residues. After removal of 2 bases from V and 0 bases from J, the junction contained 4 bases not matched to a gene. The CDR3 bases that were read are TGTGCCAGTAGTATAATAACTAGCGGCAGCACAGATACG. Its protein product is CASSIITSGSTDT. The CDR3 in its entirety is CASSIITSGSTDTQYF. Full variable domain (rest looked up from reference TRBV19 and TRBJ2-3): DGGITQSPKYLFRKEGQNVTLSCEQNLNHDAMYWYRQDPGQGLRLIYYSQIVNDFQKGDIAEGYSVSREKKESFPLTVTSAQKNPTAFYLCASSIITSGSTDTQYFGPGTRLTVL.

Remarks on this clone: The missing CDR3 end, 3 residues past where the read stops, is filled in from the germline J gene. This chain links TRBV10-1 with TRBJ2-3; D gene uncertain. The CDR3 spans 14 residues. The germline CDR1 and CDR2 sequences are WNHNN and SYGVQD (reference sequence). Deletions cut 2 bases from V and 0 bases from J, with 6 bases between. The CDR3 sequence: CASSENLSTDTQYF. Partial CDR3 DNA: TGCGCCAGCAGTGAGAATCTGAGCACAGATACG.

Regarding this clone: Read coverage stops 3 residues before the CDR3 terminus; the germline J gene supplies the remainder. This chain uses TRBV20-1 with TRBJ2-1; the D is unclear. Per germline, CDR1 DFQATT and CDR2 SNEGSKA (reference sequence). The CDR3 consists of 15 residues. V was shortened by 3 bases and J by 0 bases, with 12 bases between the two germline ends. The CDR3 loop is CSASTTESSYNEQFF. CDR3 DNA (partial): TGCAGTGCTAGTACTACCGAAAGCTCCTACAATGAG.

On this clone: The CDR3 end falls 3 residues outside the read, so it is completed with the germline J gene. The rearrangement joins TRBV20-1 to TRBJ1-6; a weak D match, TRBD1 (6 bases). Trimming removed 0 bases at V and 9 bases at J, with 15 bases between. CDR3 length: 15 residues. The germline V gene has CDR1 DFQATT and CDR2 SNEGSKA (reference sequence). The CDR3 protein is CSARDGTGRRSPLHF. The CDR3 bases that were read are TGCAGTGCTAGAGATGGCACAGGGAGACGTTCACCC.

Worth noting for this clone: One end of the junction fails to match germline, which may point to a read error. The read finishes 3 residues shy of the CDR3 end, and the germline J gene is used to complete it. V is TRBV4-2 and J is TRBJ2-7, with 12 bases aligning to TRBD2. The CDR3 is 15 residues long. CDR1 LGHNA and CDR2 YNFKEQ come from the germline V gene. CDR3 sequence: CASSPTSGSAYEQYF. The CDR3 DNA, read in part, is TGCGCCAGCAGCCCGACTAGCGGGAGCGCCTACGAG.

A remark on this clone: The CDR3 end lies 3 residues beyond the end of the read and is filled in from the germline J gene. The chain employs TRBV29-1 and TRBJ2-3, with 8 bases lining up with TRBD2. Germline V gives CDR1 SQVTM, CDR2 ANQGSEA. V shed 7 bases and J 6 bases; nucleotides not matched to a gene: 9. The CDR3 covers 13 residues. The DNA read from the CDR3 is TGCAGCGGCTACGGGGGGGGCTTGGATACG. This gives the protein CSGYGGGLDT. In full, the CDR3 reads CSGYGGGLDTQYF.

With respect to this clone: Read coverage stops 3 residues before the CDR3 terminus; the germline J gene supplies the remainder. This sequence joins TRBV29-1 and TRBJ2-7; 9 bases match TRBD2. The CDR3 loop spans 15 amino acids. Trimming cost V 3 bases and J 1 base; bases outside gene matches: 7. CDR1 and CDR2 (germline): SQVTM, ANQGSEA. CDR3 residues: CSVEYRAGGSYEQYF. The sequenced part of the CDR3 DNA is TGCAGCGTTGAGTATCGGGCGGGAGGGTCCTACGAG.

A word on this clone: The read ends 3 residues shy of where the CDR3 ends; the end is completed using the germline J gene. This chain joins TRBV28 and TRBJ2-7; D is undetermined. Germline V gene data show CDR1 as MDHEN and CDR2 as SYDVKM. Trimming removed 6 bases at V and 0 bases at J, with 9 bases between. This CDR3 spans 13 amino acids. The CDR3 spells CASRAHSSYEQYF. The covered CDR3 bases are TGTGCCAGCAGAGCGCATAGCTCCTACGAG.

As concerns this clone: The CDR3 end is not reached by the read, which stops 3 residues before it; the germline J gene fills it in. The chain carries TRBV13 and TRBJ2-7; 7 bases match TRBD1. This CDR3 comprises 15 residues. Unmatched junction bases numbered 6, after V lost 1 base and J lost 3 bases. Germline V gene lookup returns CDR1 PRHDT and CDR2 FYEKMQ (reference sequence). The covered CDR3 bases are TGTGCCAGCAGCTTAGAGACAGGGAGCCTCTACGAG. It translates to CASSLETGSLYE. The whole CDR3 protein reads CASSLETGSLYEQYF.

A word on this clone: The CDR3 end falls 3 residues outside the read, so it is completed with the germline J gene. Additional DNA sequences in this sample encode the identical CDR3. The chain joins TRBV5-1 to TRBJ2-7; unclear D gene. The CDR3 contains 17 residues. Trimming stripped 4 bases from V and 0 bases from J, with 20 bases between. In germline, CDR1 is SGHRS, CDR2 YFSETQ. The CDR3 bases that were read are TGCGCCAGCAGCCGGGTGTTGTCCGTAGACGGCTCCTACGAG. Encoded protein: CASSRVLSVDGSYE. The whole CDR3 region reads CASSRVLSVDGSYEQYF.

For this clone: Coverage ceases 3 residues before the CDR3 finishes, and the germline J gene fills in the end. The chain couples TRBV19 to TRBJ2-1; D not certain. The V and J ends lost 6 bases and 0 bases respectively, with 9 bases between them. This CDR3 is 14 amino acids long. Per germline, CDR1 LNHDA and CDR2 SQIVND (reference sequence). The sequenced CDR3 bases are TGTGCCAGTAGCGGCGGCAGCTCCTACAATGAG. It translates to CASSGGSSYNE. The entire CDR3 sequence reads CASSGGSSYNEQFF.

Concerning this clone: The read is 3 residues too short to cover the CDR3 end, so that end is filled in from the germline J gene. The genes are TRBV29-1 and TRBJ2-1; TRBD1 is a possible D gene (6 bases). The CDR3 consists of 14 residues. The germline V and J ends were trimmed by 4 bases and 5 bases, with 15 bases remaining between them. The V gene's germline CDR1 is SQVTM and CDR2 ANQGSEA. CDR3 loop: CSVVQQGVHNEQFF. Incomplete CDR3 DNA: TGCAGCGTTGTCCAACAGGGAGTCCACAATGAG.

As to this clone: The CDR3 goes on 3 residues after the read ends, and that part is filled in from the germline J gene. The chain uses TRBV20-1 and TRBJ1-1; 9 positions agree with TRBD1. V lost 0 bases to trimming and J lost 6 bases; unmatched junction nucleotides: 5. This CDR3 contains 14 residues. CDR1 is DFQATT, CDR2 SNEGSKA, per germline (reference sequence). The CDR3 bases that were read are TGCAGTGCTAGAGAGGGGGACAGGGCTGCTGAA. Translation gives CSAREGDRAAE. The CDR3 reads in full as CSAREGDRAAEAFF.

With respect to this clone: The sequenced fragment ends 3 residues before the CDR3 boundary, so the rest is inferred from the germline J gene. The gene calls are TRBV20-1 and TRBJ2-3; possible D gene TRBD2, 6 bases. Trimming took 1 base from V and 3 from J, leaving 11 bases between them. The CDR3 sequence is 14 residues long. Per the germline V gene, CDR1 is DFQATT and CDR2 is SNEGSKA (reference sequence). The covered CDR3 bases are TGCAGTGCTAGAGGTCGCGGGATTACAGATACG. Protein sequence: CSARGRGITDT. The full-length CDR3 reads as CSARGRGITDTQYF.

For this clone: The read comes to an end 3 residues before the CDR3 does, leaving the germline J gene to fill in the end. The rearrangement uses TRBV28 and TRBJ2-5, with a weak D call TRBD1 (5 bases). This CDR3 is 14 amino acids long. Trimming pared 3 bases from V and 1 base from J, leaving 9 bases between. Germline lookup yields CDR1 MDHEN and CDR2 SYDVKM. The part of the CDR3 DNA that was read is TGTGCCAGCAGTTTGTCGACAGTCCAAGAGACC. Translating gives CASSLSTVQET. The CDR3, in full, reads CASSLSTVQETQYF.

Comments on this clone: The read gets to within 3 residues of the CDR3 end, and the germline J gene fills in the rest. The V gene is TRBV7-9, the J gene TRBJ2-7; a weak D match, TRBD2 (6 bases). Trimming left V 4 bases short and J 4 bases short, with 14 bases between. From germline, CDR1 is SEHNR and CDR2 FQNEAQ (reference sequence). The CDR3 is 14 amino acids. The CDR3 reads CASSSSGTFYEQYF. The sequenced CDR3 bases are TGTGCCAGCAGCTCTTCCGGGACTTTTTACGAG.

The CDR3 is CASGTDLAKNIQYF. The sequenced part of the CDR3 DNA is TGTGCCAGCGGGACAGACCTAGCCAAAAACATT. The chain carries TRBV7-9 and TRBJ2-4; 7 positions agree with TRBD1. Coverage ceases 3 residues before the CDR3 finishes, and the germline J gene fills in the end. This CDR3 comprises 14 residues. CDR1 is SEHNR, CDR2 FQNEAQ, per germline (reference sequence). Germline trimming cut 8 bases from V and 0 bases from J; bases unmatched to any gene: 4.

Comment on this clone: The read terminates 3 residues ahead of where the CDR3 ends, so the germline J gene completes it. The chain couples TRBV23-1 to TRBJ2-5; 7 positions match TRBD1. TRBV23-1 is an ORF, with its function uncertain. V shed 9 bases and J 3 bases; nucleotides not matched to a gene: 13. This CDR3 is built from 15 residues. The CDR3 is CARTPWGQKKETQYF. CDR3 bases read: TGCGCCAGAACCCCGTGGGGACAGAAGAAAGAGACC.

Notes on this clone: The read gets to within 3 residues of the CDR3 end, and the germline J gene fills in the rest. J is TRBJ2-1 and V is TRBV19; 8 bases fit TRBD2. Per the germline V gene, CDR1 is LNHDA and CDR2 is SQIVND (reference sequence). The V segment lost 1 base and the J segment 3 bases; nucleotides outside the gene matches: 14. This CDR3 is built from 19 residues. Incomplete CDR3 DNA: TGTGCCAGTAGTATAGTAGGTACTGGCGGGAGGTTTGGCTACAATGAG. Translation gives CASSIVGTGGRFGYNE. The entire CDR3 protein is CASSIVGTGGRFGYNEQFF. Based on the CDR3 plus reference TRBV19 and TRBJ2-1, the full variable domain is DGGITQSPKYLFRKEGQNVTLSCEQNLNHDAMYWYRQDPGQGLRLIYYSQIVNDFQKGDIAEGYSVSREKKESFPLTVTSAQKNPTAFYLCASSIVGTGGRFGYNEQFFGPGTRLTVL.

A remark on this clone: The CDR3 end falls 3 residues outside the read, so it is completed with the germline J gene. J is TRBJ1-2 and V is TRBV5-1, with 9 bases fitting TRBD1. Germline assignment: CDR1 SGHRS and CDR2 YFSETQ. CDR3 length: 18 amino acids. V was pared by 0 bases and J by 0 bases, with 9 bases of the junction left unmatched. This CDR3 is CASSLGDRERYSNYGYTF. The CDR3 bases that were read are TGCGCCAGCAGCTTGGGGGACAGGGAACGATACTCTAACTATGGC.

For this clone: The CDR3 is cut off 3 residues early in the read; its end comes from the germline J gene. The chain couples TRBV28 to TRBJ2-7, with TRBD1 matching 7 bases. CDR3 length equals 14 residues. The J segment lost 2 bases and the V segment lost 5 bases, leaving 6 bases of the junction unmatched. Germline CDR1 MDHEN, CDR2 SYDVKM. The CDR3 DNA, read in part, is TGTGCCAGCAGTCAGTCGGGACAGACCTACGAG. Protein sequence: CASSQSGQTYE. Given in full, the CDR3 is CASSQSGQTYEQYF. Drawing the rest from reference TRBV28 and TRBJ2-7, the complete variable domain is DVKVTQSSRYLVKRTGEKVFLECVQDMDHENMFWYRQDPGLGLRLIYFSYDVKMKEKGDIPEGYSVSREKKERFSLILESASTNQTSMYLCASSQSGQTYEQYFGPGTRLTVT.

A remark on this clone: The sequence runs out 3 residues before the end of the CDR3; the remainder is reconstructed from the germline J gene. The chain combines TRBV29-1 with TRBJ1-2, with 8 bases that match TRBD1. The germline V gene has CDR1 SQVTM and CDR2 ANQGSEA. CDR3 length equals 12 residues. CDR3 DNA, as far as it was read: TGCAGCGTCCCAGACAGGGGAGACGGC. This encodes CSVPDRGDG. The whole CDR3 is CSVPDRGDGYTF.

For this clone: The CDR3 extends 3 residues past the end of the read, so its final part is completed from the germline J gene. This sequence joins TRBV6-2 or TRBV6-3 and TRBJ2-7; D unclear. Germline V gives CDR1 MNHEY, CDR2 SVGEGT. CDR3 size: 12 residues. V lost 2 bases and J 6 bases, leaving 8 bases between the germline ends. The sequenced CDR3 bases are TGTGCCAGCAGTTACCCCAGTGTCGAG. It specifies CASSYPSVE. The entire CDR3 reads CASSYPSVEQYF.

Regarding this clone: The read terminates 3 residues ahead of where the CDR3 ends, so the germline J gene completes it. This sequence joins TRBV2 and TRBJ1-1; 7 nucleotides match TRBD1. This CDR3 comprises 13 residues. V gave up 7 bases and J gave up 1 base; unmatched junction bases: 3. Germline V gene lookup returns CDR1 SNHLY and CDR2 FYNNEI. The CDR3: CASTGTENTEAFF. CDR3 DNA (partial): TGTGCCAGCACCGGGACAGAGAACACTGAA.

About this clone: The CDR3 end is not reached by the read, which stops 3 residues before it; the germline J gene fills it in. This chain joins TRBV5-6 and TRBJ2-7; D is uncertain. The CDR3 consists of 12 residues. V dropped 3 bases and J dropped 1 base, with 5 bases sitting between them. Germline assignment: CDR1 SGHDT and CDR2 YYEEEE. CDR3 bases read: TGTGCCAGCAGCTCCCCGTCCTACGAG. Amino acids: CASSSPSYE. The entire CDR3 protein is CASSSPSYEQYF.

On this clone: Read sequence stops 3 residues before the CDR3 end, and the germline J gene provides the missing end. This sequence joins TRBV20-1 and TRBJ2-7; a weak D match, TRBD2 (5 bases). CDR3 size: 14 residues. Germline lookup yields CDR1 DFQATT and CDR2 SNEGSKA (reference sequence). Trimming took off 5 bases at V and 0 bases at J, with 14 bases between the two ends. The DNA read from the CDR3 is TGCAGTGCTTGGACTCGGAGGAGCTCCTACGAG. It yields the protein CSAWTRRSSYE. The whole CDR3 is CSAWTRRSSYEQYF.

About this clone itself: The CDR3 end is not reached by the read, which stops 3 residues before it; the germline J gene fills it in. The chain has TRBV12-5 and TRBJ1-2; weak D call: TRBD1 (5 bases). CDR3 length equals 13 residues. The ends were cut back, 1 base at V and 5 bases at J, with 8 bases in the middle. Germline CDR1 and CDR2: LGHNT and FRNRAP. The CDR3 spells CASGLDRSYGYTF. CDR3 DNA (partial): TGTGCTAGTGGTTTGGACAGGTCATATGGC.

Remarks on this clone: Read coverage stops 3 residues before the CDR3 terminus; the germline J gene supplies the remainder. V gene TRBV7-9 combines with J gene TRBJ2-3, with 7 bases fitting TRBD2. CDR1 SEHNR and CDR2 FQNEAQ come from the germline V gene (reference sequence). Trimming at V came to 1 base and at J to 4 bases, leaving 5 bases not matched to a gene. The CDR3 totals 15 residues. Partial CDR3 DNA: TGTGCCAGCAGCTTAGTGGCGGGAGATTCAGATACG. Translating gives CASSLVAGDSDT. From start to end, the CDR3 is CASSLVAGDSDTQYF.